This T cell receptor beta chain was recovered during a study of Graves' ophthalmopathy and Graves' hyperthyroidism. The CDR3 extends over 16 amino acids. CDR1 is KGHDR and CDR2 is SFDVKD in the germline V gene. Trimming took off 0 bases at V and 6 bases at J, with 13 bases between the two ends. The study amplified TCR beta CDR3 regions using RNA transcripts. First-round RT-PCR relied on HTBI primers, and a second-round multiplex PCR came next. MiXCR was run by TCRdb on the multiplex PCR reads, yielding one entry per CDR3 protein. Of under 400,000 distinct CDR3 sequences listed, roughly 16% were seen once; the top ten hold around 12%. Notes on the study in general: A 13-signature model separated ophthalmopathy from stable hyperthyroidism, reaching about 88% sensitivity and 81.08% specificity cross-validated.

As to this clonotype: Its specificity is not known. This could be a read error, since a much larger clone is one nucleotide away.

Material: peripheral blood. This sequence joins TRBV24-1 and TRBJ2-2, with D perhaps matching TRBD1 (5 bases). The source is an adult man with Graves' ophthalmopathy. CDR3 loop: CATSDLGRAGPGELFF. The CDR3 DNA follows: TGTGCCACCAGTGATTTGGGCAGGGCAGGACCCGGGGAGCTGTTTTTT.